The next 27 T cell receptor beta chains were all read from a single sample in a study. A single record per CDR3 protein comes from TCRdb applying MiXCR to the RT-PCR reads. The sample contains about 700,000 distinct CDR3 sequences, 14% of which appear only once. The source material was memory CD4+ T cells from blood. The receptors come from a female donor in good health, serving as a healthy control.

This clonotype was detected only once. The rearrangement joins TRBV6-1 to TRBJ2-7, with 8 nucleotides matching TRBD1. Germline V gene sequence: CDR1 MNHNS, CDR2 SASEGT. Trimming took 4 bases from V and 3 from J; bases not matched to a gene: 14. The length of the CDR3 is 17 residues. The CDR3 loop reads CASSVLPPGQGDYEQYF. The CDR3 DNA follows: TGTGCCAGCAGTGTACTACCCCCCGGACAGGGAGACTACGAGCAGTACTTC.

This clonotype appeared a few times. This chain connects TRBV5-1 to TRBJ1-1; TRBD1 is a possible D gene (6 bases). Germline CDR1 is SGHRS and CDR2 is YFSETQ. Trimming cost V 4 bases and J 1 base, with 11 bases left between them. The CDR3 loop spans 14 amino acids. CDR3 sequence: CASSRTATNTEAFF. CDR3 in DNA: TGCGCCAGCAGCCGGACAGCTACGAACACTGAAGCTTTCTTT.

The gene calls are TRBV15 and TRBJ1-4; no clear D gene. CDR1 is LNHNV, CDR2 YYDKDF, per germline (reference sequence). Trimming pared 5 bases from V and 0 bases from J, leaving 10 bases between. This CDR3 has 15 residues. CDR3 nucleotides: TGTGCCACCAGCGCCCAGAGAGCAACTAATGAAAAACTGTTTTTT. Translating gives CATSAQRATNEKLFF.

The CDR3 region has the DNA TGTGCCACGACCCGGAACGGGGAGCTGTTTTTT. Translated, it gives CATTRNGELFF. The V and J genes are TRBV27 and TRBJ2-2; D unresolved. CDR3 length equals 11 residues. V was pared by 10 bases and J by 7 bases, with 10 bases between. CDR1 is MNHEY, CDR2 SMNVEV, per germline (reference sequence).

This clonotype was found many times. This chain joins TRBV5-1 and TRBJ2-3; possible D gene TRBD2, 5 bases. Trimming left V 0 bases short and J 1 base short, with 12 bases between. Per the germline V gene, CDR1 is SGHRS and CDR2 is YFSETQ. There are 16 residues in the CDR3. This CDR3 reads CASSLEPSMGTDTQYF. Written as DNA, the CDR3 is TGCGCCAGCAGCTTGGAACCTAGCATGGGCACAGATACGCAGTATTTT.

V is TRBV7-2 and J is TRBJ2-7, with a possible D match to TRBD2 (5 bases). V was clipped by 7 bases and J by 1 base, with 14 bases between them. Germline V gives CDR1 SGHTA, CDR2 FQGNSA. The CDR3 length is 14 residues. CDR3 residues: CASKDSLFSYEQYF. DNA of the CDR3: TGTGCCAGCAAGGACTCCCTCTTTTCCTACGAGCAGTACTTC.

This clonotype has ten or more counts. The chain links TRBV20-1 to TRBJ2-1; D ambiguous. Germline V lookup: CDR1 DFQATT, CDR2 SNEGSKA (reference sequence). There are 15 residues in the CDR3. V was clipped by 5 bases and J by 9 bases, with 23 bases between them. CDR3 protein: CSAPPSVGTESEQFF. The CDR3 bases are TGCAGTGCTCCCCCTTCAGTGGGTACGGAGAGTGAGCAGTTCTTC.

This clonotype was detected many times. J is TRBJ2-5 and V is TRBV5-6, with 8 positions matching TRBD2. The CDR3 has 17 amino acids. Germline V gene sequence: CDR1 SGHDT, CDR2 YYEEEE. Trimming at V came to 4 bases and at J to 1 base, leaving 12 bases not matched to a gene. CDR3 sequence reads: CASSTFAGGPFQETQYF. In nucleotides, the CDR3 is TGTGCCAGCAGCACCTTTGCGGGAGGTCCTTTCCAAGAGACCCAGTACTTC.

This clonotype was observed a few times. The chain joins TRBV5-1 to TRBJ2-7, with 7 bases fitting TRBD2. Trimming removed 4 bases from V and 7 bases from J; junction bases left unmatched: 14. Germline V gene lookup returns CDR1 SGHRS and CDR2 YFSETQ. The CDR3 spans 15 residues. This CDR3 is CASSLRSGNLGEQYF. The CDR3 region has the DNA TGCGCCAGCAGCCTTCGGAGCGGGAACCTGGGGGAGCAGTACTTC.

The genes are TRBV10-3 and TRBJ2-7; 8 bases map to TRBD1. After removal of 3 bases from V and 5 bases from J, the junction contained 9 bases not matched to a gene. The V gene's germline CDR1 is ENHRY and CDR2 SYGVKD. The CDR3 loop spans 15 amino acids. The CDR3 region has the DNA TGTGCCATCAGTGACTCATCGACAGGGGACCACGAGCAGTACTTC. Its translation is CAISDSSTGDHEQYF.

This clonotype was detected only a few times. The chain joins TRBV18 to TRBJ2-2; D perhaps matches TRBD1 (5 bases). The CDR3 totals 16 residues. The germline V gene encodes CDR1 KGHSH and CDR2 LQKENI. V lost 0 bases and J lost 0, with 8 bases in between. The CDR3 spells CASSPPARANTGELFF. CDR3 bases: TGTGCCAGCTCACCACCCGCCAGGGCGAACACCGGGGAGCTGTTTTTT.

This chain uses TRBV5-1 with TRBJ1-1, with D uncertain. Trimming took 4 bases from V and 2 from J, leaving 9 bases between them. Looked up from germline, CDR1 is SGHRS and CDR2 is YFSETQ. This CDR3 contains 13 residues. The CDR3 nucleotides read TGCGCCAGCAGCCAGTCACTCAACACTGAAGCTTTCTTT. It specifies CASSQSLNTEAFF.

This clonotype was picked up many times. This chain joins TRBV5-1 and TRBJ1-1, with D perhaps matching TRBD1 (5 bases). Trimming took 0 bases from V and 6 from J, leaving 12 bases between them. CDR1 and CDR2 from the germline V gene are SGHRS and YFSETQ. The CDR3 loop spans 14 amino acids. The CDR3 region is CASSLATDQPEAFF. CDR3 coding DNA: TGCGCCAGCAGCTTGGCGACAGACCAGCCTGAAGCTTTCTTT.

The CDR3 DNA sequence: TGTGCCAGCAGCGAACATAGCGGGTACTACGAGCAGTACTTC. It codes for CASSEHSGYYEQYF. The J gene is TRBJ2-7, the V gene TRBV6-1, with 7 bases that match TRBD2. J lost 3 bases, V lost 6 bases, and 8 bases had no gene match. Germline V gene sequence: CDR1 MNHNS, CDR2 SASEGT. This CDR3 is 14 amino acids long.

In this sample, this clonotype turned up many times. The rearrangement joins TRBV6-5 to TRBJ2-2; 12 nucleotides align to TRBD2. The CDR3 consists of 17 residues. Germline CDR1 and CDR2: MNHEY and SVGAGI. V lost 5 bases to trimming and J lost 2 bases; unmatched junction nucleotides: 6. In DNA, the CDR3 is TGTGCCAGCAGTCCCAGGGGACTAGCGGGCAACACCGGGGAGCTGTTTTTT. Its protein product is CASSPRGLAGNTGELFF.

This chain connects TRBV3-1 to TRBJ2-7; 13 nucleotides line up with TRBD2. CDR3 length: 15 amino acids. Trimming took 3 bases from V and 6 from J; bases not matched to a gene: 5. From germline, CDR1 is LGHDT and CDR2 YNNKEL (reference sequence). CDR3 in DNA: TGTGCCAGCAGCCAGCGACTAGCGGGGGGACTCGAGCAGTACTTC. Its protein product is CASSQRLAGGLEQYF.

The chain combines TRBV3-1 with TRBJ2-1, with 9 bases aligning to TRBD2. CDR3 length equals 17 residues. Trimming took 1 base from V and 4 from J; bases not matched to a gene: 8. Germline CDR1 is LGHDT and CDR2 is YNNKEL (reference sequence). The CDR3 loop reads CASSQVPGLAPYNEQFF. The CDR3, as DNA: TGTGCCAGCAGCCAAGTACCGGGACTAGCACCTTACAATGAGCAGTTCTTC.

This clonotype was observed at least ten times. This sequence joins TRBV3-1 and TRBJ2-7; 10 bases fit TRBD1. Unmatched junction bases numbered 3, after V lost 1 base and J lost 3 bases. CDR1 LGHDT and CDR2 YNNKEL come from the germline V gene (reference sequence). The CDR3 spans 15 residues. DNA of the CDR3: TGTGCCAGCAGCCAAGCGGGACAGGGGCGCTACGAGCAGTACTTC. Translated, it gives CASSQAGQGRYEQYF.

This clonotype was detected many times. The CDR3 loop is CASSLYSDGGYTF. Here the CDR3 DNA reads TGCGCCAGCAGCCTTTACAGCGATGGCGGCTACACCTTC. The J gene is TRBJ1-2, the V gene TRBV5-1; D gene ambiguous. CDR1 and CDR2 (germline): SGHRS, YFSETQ. The CDR3 is 13 residues long. Trimming took off 4 bases at V and 8 bases at J, with 15 bases between the two ends.

The V and J genes are TRBV28 and TRBJ1-2; 7 bases are a match to TRBD1. The J segment lost 6 bases and the V segment lost 2 bases, leaving 12 bases of the junction unmatched. The germline gives CDR1 MDHEN, CDR2 SYDVKM. The CDR3 sequence is 16 residues long. The CDR3 DNA follows: TGTGCCAGCAGTTTAACGAGTTGGAGGGGGCGAAATGGCTACACCTTC. Protein sequence: CASSLTSWRGRNGYTF.

This clonotype has just a few counts. This sequence joins TRBV18 and TRBJ1-1; no clear D. The V and J ends lost 6 bases and 6 bases respectively, with 20 bases between them. The CDR3 length is 15 residues. Germline-derived CDR1 and CDR2 are KGHSH and LQKENI. This CDR3 is CASSPPGAQRAEAFF. Written as DNA, the CDR3 is TGTGCCAGCTCTCCGCCGGGAGCCCAGAGAGCTGAAGCTTTCTTT. Full variable domain (remainder filled in from reference TRBV18 and TRBJ1-1): NAGVMQNPRHLVRRRGQEARLRCSPMKGHSHVYWYRQLPEEGLKFMVYLQKENIIDESGMPKERFSAEFPKEGPSILRIQQVVRGDSAAYFCASSPPGAQRAEAFFGQGTRLTVV.

This chain uses TRBV2 with TRBJ2-1; D remains unclear. The CDR3 spans 12 residues. With 4 bases removed from V and 7 bases from J, the gap between germline ends came to 8 bases. Germline V gene sequence: CDR1 SNHLY, CDR2 FYNNEI. The DNA of the CDR3 is TGTGCCAGCAGTGGAACGGAAAATGAGCAGTTCTTC. This gives the protein CASSGTENEQFF.

This clonotype was counted a few times. The chain is built from TRBV11-1 and TRBJ2-3; the D gene is possibly TRBD1 (8 bases). The CDR3 spans 16 residues. Germline CDR1 is SGHAT and CDR2 is FQDESV (reference sequence). V dropped 4 bases and J dropped 4 bases, with 18 bases sitting between them. As DNA, the CDR3 is TGTGCCAGCAGCTATCGGACAGGGAGGGGGCCAGATACGCAGTATTTT. It is translated as CASSYRTGRGPDTQYF.

This clonotype appeared a few times. The V and J genes are TRBV10-3 and TRBJ2-1; TRBD1 agrees at 12 bases. The CDR3 covers 18 residues. Germline V gene data show CDR1 as ENHRY and CDR2 as SYGVKD. Trimming at V came to 4 bases and at J to 5 bases, leaving 12 bases not matched to a gene. The CDR3 region is CAISALPGQGAGHNEQFF. The CDR3 region has the DNA TGTGCCATCAGTGCGCTCCCGGGACAGGGGGCAGGGCACAATGAGCAGTTCTTC.

This clonotype has ten or more counts. The chain has TRBV7-9 and TRBJ1-2; unclear D gene. Germline lookup yields CDR1 SEHNR and CDR2 FQNEAQ (reference sequence). This CDR3 comprises 14 residues. V lost 4 bases and J 2 bases, leaving 11 bases between the germline ends. This chain's CDR3 is CASSSSGVNYGYTF. CDR3 sequence (DNA): TGTGCCAGCAGCTCCTCTGGGGTAAACTATGGCTACACCTTC.

This clonotype appeared many times. Mismatch with germline at one junction end may stem from a read error. The chain links TRBV7-9 to TRBJ2-1; 10 bases match TRBD2. CDR3 length equals 18 residues. Germline loops: CDR1 SEHNR, CDR2 FQNEAQ (reference sequence). For the CDR3, the DNA is TGTGCCAGCAAAGGCACTAGCGGGAATACACCCTCCTCCAATGAGCAGTTCTTC. Amino acids: CASKGTSGNTPSSNEQFF.

The V and J genes are TRBV12-3 or TRBV12-4 and TRBJ1-5, with D perhaps TRBD1 (6 bases). This CDR3 is 14 amino acids long. V lost 5 bases, J lost 0 bases, and 8 bases lay in between. CDR3 in amino acids: CASSTGNSNQPQHF. The CDR3 region has the DNA TGTGCCAGCAGTACAGGGAATAGCAATCAGCCCCAGCATTTT.